Below, 5 T cell receptor beta chains from the same sample are listed, as sequenced in a study of blood T cell repertoires in COVID-19. Assay: immunoSEQ multiplex PCR; the TCRdb copy retains only in-frame clones and omits some. This table holds almost 200,000 clones, about 76% found once. The source material was peripheral blood. The receptors stem from a woman between 35 and 50 years old with COVID-19, enrolled during active disease.

The J gene is TRBJ2-3, the V gene TRBV7-9; D might be TRBD1 (6 bases). V lost 6 bases, J lost 4 bases, and 8 bases lay in between. The CDR3 length is 12 residues. CDR1 is SEHNR, CDR2 FQNEAQ, per germline (reference sequence). CDR3: CASRGAPDTQYF. The CDR3 coding sequence is TGTGCCAGCAGGGGGGCCCCAGATACGCAGTATTTT.

The genes are TRBV4-1 and TRBJ1-4, with 9 bases that match TRBD1. The CDR3 is 16 amino acids. The J segment lost 7 bases and the V segment lost 4 bases, leaving 10 bases of the junction unmatched. The germline V gene encodes CDR1 MGHRA and CDR2 YSYEKL. The CDR3 loop is CASSPPTGGAGEKLFF. In DNA, the CDR3 is TGCGCCAGCAGCCCGCCCACAGGGGGCGCGGGTGAAAAACTGTTTTTT.

CDR3 DNA sequence: TGTGCCAGCAGGCGACAGGGGGCGCAAGGCTACACCTTC. Translating it yields CASRRQGAQGYTF. V usage is TRBV5-6 and J usage is TRBJ1-2; 10 nucleotides line up with TRBD1. Trimming took 5 bases from V and 8 from J; bases not matched to a gene: 6. CDR3 size: 13 residues. Germline V gene lookup returns CDR1 SGHDT and CDR2 YYEEEE.

This clone was seen only once. The chain joins TRBV6-4 to TRBJ2-2; D uncertain. V was clipped by 6 bases and J by 0 bases, with 5 bases between them. Per the germline V gene, CDR1 is MRHNA and CDR2 is SNTAGT. The CDR3 extends over 13 amino acids. This chain's CDR3 is CASRTTNTGELFF. The CDR3 DNA reads as TGTGCCAGCAGAACAACGAACACCGGGGAGCTGTTTTTT.

The chain links TRBV6-2 or TRBV6-3 to TRBJ2-1, with 10 bases matching TRBD2. In germline, CDR1 is MNHEY, CDR2 SVGEGT. The CDR3 spans 15 residues. V gave up 5 bases and J gave up 8 bases; unmatched junction bases: 9. As DNA, the CDR3 is TGTGCCAGCAGTCTCACTAGCGGGGCTAGGGATGAGCAGTTCTTC. This sequence encodes CASSLTSGARDEQFF.